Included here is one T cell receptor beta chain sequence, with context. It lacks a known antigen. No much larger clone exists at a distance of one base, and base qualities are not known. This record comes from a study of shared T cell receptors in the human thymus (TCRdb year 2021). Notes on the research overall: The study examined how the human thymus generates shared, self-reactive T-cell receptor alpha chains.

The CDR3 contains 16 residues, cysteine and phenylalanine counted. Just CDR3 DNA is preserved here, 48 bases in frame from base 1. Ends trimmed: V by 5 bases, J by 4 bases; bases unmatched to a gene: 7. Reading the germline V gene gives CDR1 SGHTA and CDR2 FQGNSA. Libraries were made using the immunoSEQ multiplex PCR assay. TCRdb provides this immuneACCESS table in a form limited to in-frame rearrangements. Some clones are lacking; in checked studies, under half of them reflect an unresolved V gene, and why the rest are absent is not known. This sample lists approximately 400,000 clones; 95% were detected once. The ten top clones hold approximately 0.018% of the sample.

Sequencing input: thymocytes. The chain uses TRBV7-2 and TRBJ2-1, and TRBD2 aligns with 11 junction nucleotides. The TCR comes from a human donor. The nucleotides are TGTGCCAGCAGCCTCCGGGGACTAGCGGCTTACAATGAGCAGTTCTTC. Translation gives CASSLRGLAAYNEQFF.